The entry that follows covers one TCR beta chain sequence. This CDR3 spans 16 amino acids. Germline values: CDR1 LGHNT, CDR2 FRNRAP. Between the trimmed V and J ends, which lost 4 bases and 2 bases, there was a span of 17 bases. The data belong to a study of blood T cell repertoires in COVID-19. Generated by immunoSEQ multiplex PCR, the TCRdb table keeps only in-frame clones and is missing some. In the table there are under 200,000 clones, over 75% of which are singletons. The sequencing input was peripheral blood. This chain joins TRBV12-5 and TRBJ1-1; TRBD1 might be the D (6 bases). This clonotype was sampled from a man aged 35 to 55 with active or convalescent COVID-19. DNA of the CDR3: TGTGCTAGTGGTTACAATGAGGGGGAATTAAACACTGAAGCTTTCTTT. Its translation is CASGYNEGELNTEAFF. Combining the CDR3 with reference TRBV12-5 and TRBJ1-1 gives the whole variable domain DARVTQTPRHKVTEMGQEVTMRCQPILGHNTVFWYRQTMMQGLELLAYFRNRAPLDDSGMPKDRFSAEMPDATLATLKIQPSEPRDSAVYFCASGYNEGELNTEAFFGQGTRLTVV.